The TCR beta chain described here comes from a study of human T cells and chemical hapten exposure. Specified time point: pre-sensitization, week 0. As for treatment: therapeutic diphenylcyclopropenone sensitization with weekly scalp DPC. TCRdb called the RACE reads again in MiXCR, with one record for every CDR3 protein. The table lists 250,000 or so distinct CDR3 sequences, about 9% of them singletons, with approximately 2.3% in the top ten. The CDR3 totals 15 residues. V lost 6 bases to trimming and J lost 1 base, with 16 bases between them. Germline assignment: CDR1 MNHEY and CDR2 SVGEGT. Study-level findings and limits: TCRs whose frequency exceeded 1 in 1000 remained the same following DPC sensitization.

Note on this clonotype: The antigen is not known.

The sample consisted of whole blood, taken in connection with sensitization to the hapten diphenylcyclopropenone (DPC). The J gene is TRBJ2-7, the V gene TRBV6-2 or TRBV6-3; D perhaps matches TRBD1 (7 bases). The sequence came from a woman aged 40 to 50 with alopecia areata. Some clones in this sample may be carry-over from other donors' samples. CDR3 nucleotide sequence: TGTGCCAGCAGACTTACGGCGGGACAGTCCTACGAGCAGTACTTC. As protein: CASRLTAGQSYEQYF.